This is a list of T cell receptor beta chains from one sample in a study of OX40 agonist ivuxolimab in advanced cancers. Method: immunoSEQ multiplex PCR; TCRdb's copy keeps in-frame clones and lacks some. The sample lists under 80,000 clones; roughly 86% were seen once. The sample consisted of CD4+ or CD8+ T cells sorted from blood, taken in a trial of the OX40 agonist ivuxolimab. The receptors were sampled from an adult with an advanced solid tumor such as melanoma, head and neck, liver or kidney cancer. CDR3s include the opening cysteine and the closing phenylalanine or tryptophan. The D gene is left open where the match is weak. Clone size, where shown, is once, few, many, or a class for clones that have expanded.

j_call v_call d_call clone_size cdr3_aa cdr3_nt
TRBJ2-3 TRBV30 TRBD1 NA CAWETGSSTDTQYF TGTGCCTGGGAGACAGGGTCGAGCACAGATACGCAGTATTTT
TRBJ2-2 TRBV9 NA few CASSVDGSAGELFF TGTGCCAGCAGCGTAGACGGCTCCGCGGGGGAGCTGTTTTTT
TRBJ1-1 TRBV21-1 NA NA CASSLLDTDGNTEAFF TGTGCCAGCAGCCTTTTAGATACCGACGGGAACACTGAAGCTTTCTTT
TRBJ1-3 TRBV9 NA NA CASSPRAGTNSGNTIYF TGTGCCAGCAGCCCCCGGGCGGGGACGAACTCTGGAAACACCATATATTTT
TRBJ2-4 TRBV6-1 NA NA CASMTKNIQYF TGTGCCAGCATGACCAAAAACATTCAGTACTTC
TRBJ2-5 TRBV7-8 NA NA CASSLSREETQYF TGTGCCAGCAGCTTATCCAGGGAAGAGACCCAGTACTTC
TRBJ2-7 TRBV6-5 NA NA CASSYNRVSYEQYF TGTGCCAGCAGTTACAACAGGGTATCTTACGAGCAGTACTTC
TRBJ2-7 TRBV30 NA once CAWMGQGLHEQYF TGTGCCTGGATGGGGCAGGGCTTGCACGAGCAGTACTTC
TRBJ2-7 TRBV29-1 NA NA CSVEDGNSKLEQYF TGCAGCGTTGAAGATGGAAACTCAAAGCTCGAGCAGTACTTC
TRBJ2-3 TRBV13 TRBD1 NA CASSLYRDREDTQYF TGTGCCAGCAGCTTATACCGGGACAGGGAGGATACGCAGTATTTT
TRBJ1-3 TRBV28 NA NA CASSFRQRSGNTIYF TGTGCCAGCAGTTTTCGGCAGCGCTCTGGAAACACCATATATTTT
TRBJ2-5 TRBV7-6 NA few CASSFRTSRETQYF TGTGCCAGCAGCTTCCGGACTTCACGAGAGACCCAGTACTTC
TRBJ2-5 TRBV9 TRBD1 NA CASSKDRAQETQYF TGTGCCAGCAGTAAAGACAGGGCTCAAGAGACCCAGTACTTC
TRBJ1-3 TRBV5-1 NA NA CASSSATGNTIYF TGCGCCAGCAGCTCGGCAACTGGAAACACCATATATTTT
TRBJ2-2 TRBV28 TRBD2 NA CASRASGGFNTGELFF TGTGCCAGCAGAGCTAGCGGGGGCTTTAACACCGGGGAGCTGTTTTTT
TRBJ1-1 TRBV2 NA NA CATRKVENTEAFF TGTGCCACCCGGAAGGTTGAGAACACTGAAGCTTTCTTT